This passage covers 11 T cell receptor beta chains from one sample sequenced in a study of T cells after yellow fever vaccination. From the 5' RACE reads, TCRdb called clonotypes with MiXCR, one entry per CDR3 protein. The sample lists about 69,000 distinct CDR3 sequences, 5.5% to 7.5% occurring once. The sample here was CD4+ T cells sorted from PBMCs, taken around 15 days after the first yellow fever vaccination. These receptors all come from a man aged 18 to 30 who received the YFV17D yellow fever vaccine.

This clonotype was recorded many times. This chain links TRBV12-3 or TRBV12-4 with TRBJ1-1; D gene uncertain. The CDR3 sequence is 15 residues long. Trimming left V 3 bases short and J 5 bases short, with 16 bases between. The CDR3, as DNA: TGTGCCAGCAGTTTGATCGAGGTACTTGGGACTGAAGCTTTCTTT. Protein product: CASSLIEVLGTEAFF.

This clonotype was seen repeatedly, ten times or more. This chain links TRBV27 with TRBJ2-7; unclear D gene. The V and J ends lost 5 bases and 2 bases respectively, with 13 bases between them. The germline V gene encodes CDR1 MNHEY and CDR2 SMNVEV (reference sequence). There are 14 residues in the CDR3. The CDR3 sequence is CASSPFRAAYEQYF. The CDR3 bases are TGTGCCAGCAGTCCCTTTCGAGCAGCCTACGAGCAGTACTTC.

J is TRBJ2-1 and V is TRBV29-1, with a tentative D call TRBD1 (6 bases). V lost 7 bases to trimming and J lost 0 bases, with 10 bases between them. This CDR3 region has 13 residues. Germline lookup yields CDR1 SQVTM and CDR2 ANQGSEA. The DNA for the CDR3 is TGCAGCGACAGGGAAAGCTCCTACAATGAGCAGTTCTTC. It translates to CSDRESSYNEQFF.

This clonotype was seen ten or more times. V usage is TRBV20-1 and J usage is TRBJ2-2, with TRBD1 matching over 7 bases. This CDR3 contains 14 residues. Germline lookup yields CDR1 DFQATT and CDR2 SNEGSKA (reference sequence). With V trimmed by 3 bases and J by 4 bases, 5 bases remained unmatched. This CDR3 reads CSASHRGSTGELFF. Written as DNA, the CDR3 is TGCAGTGCTAGTCACAGGGGATCCACCGGGGAGCTGTTTTTT.

This clonotype showed up many times. This sequence joins TRBV18 and TRBJ1-2; 9 nucleotides line up with TRBD1. J was trimmed by 8 bases and V by 3 bases; bases with no gene match: 4. CDR1 is KGHSH, CDR2 LQKENI, per germline. The CDR3 has 13 residues. DNA of the CDR3: TGTGCCAGCTCACCCCGGACAGGGGAGGGCTACACCTTC. Its translation is CASSPRTGEGYTF.

This clonotype was observed many times. V usage is TRBV5-1 and J usage is TRBJ2-3, with 10 bases matching TRBD1. Germline V gene data show CDR1 as SGHRS and CDR2 as YFSETQ. The CDR3 has 16 residues. After removal of 4 bases from V and 6 bases from J, the junction contained 11 bases not matched to a gene. In DNA, the CDR3 is TGCGCCAGCAGCCTTAGGACAGGGGGTAATTGGGATACGCAGTATTTT. Protein: CASSLRTGGNWDTQYF.

This clonotype has a count of ten or more. This chain links TRBV3-1 with TRBJ1-5; 8 nucleotides align to TRBD1. V was clipped by 2 bases and J by 2 bases; unmatched bases: 5. Germline V lookup: CDR1 LGHDT, CDR2 YNNKEL (reference sequence). This CDR3 has 16 residues. CDR3 coding DNA: TGTGCCAGCAGCCAAACAGGGGGGTTTGGCAATCAGCCCCAGCATTTT. Amino acids: CASSQTGGFGNQPQHF.

This clonotype was observed at least ten times. CDR3 sequence reads: CASSFQSGQKNIQYF. The CDR3 DNA reads as TGTGCCAGTAGTTTTCAATCGGGACAGAAAAACATTCAGTACTTC. This chain links TRBV19 with TRBJ2-4, with 7 bases matching TRBD1. In germline, CDR1 is LNHDA, CDR2 SQIVND (reference sequence). V gave up 5 bases and J gave up 4 bases; unmatched junction bases: 8. The CDR3 is 15 amino acids.

This clonotype was seen ten or more times. The gene calls are TRBV18 and TRBJ1-3; 9 nucleotides line up with TRBD1. The CDR3 covers 16 residues. Unmatched junction bases numbered 11, after V lost 4 bases and J lost 7 bases. Per germline, CDR1 KGHSH and CDR2 LQKENI. CDR3 amino acids: CASSQTGGAIGNTIYF. The CDR3 nucleotides are TGTGCCAGCTCACAAACAGGGGGCGCGATCGGGAACACCATATATTTT.

In its sample, this clonotype was seen many times. The chain links TRBV18 to TRBJ1-1, with TRBD1 as a possible D gene (6 bases). Deletions cut 4 bases from V and 4 bases from J, with 10 bases between. Germline CDR1 reads KGHSH; CDR2 reads LQKENI. This CDR3 comprises 13 residues. CDR3 region: CASSQGGTTEAFF. The CDR3 nucleotides are TGTGCCAGCTCACAGGGGGGGACCACTGAAGCTTTCTTT.

This clonotype has ten or more counts. CDR3 DNA sequence: TGTGCCAGCCGGGGGGCGGGAGAGACCCAGTACTTC. Its protein is CASRGAGETQYF. The genes are TRBV2 and TRBJ2-5; tentatively, D is TRBD2 (7 bases). The V end was cut by 8 bases, the J end by 4 bases, with 11 bases between. Per the germline V gene, CDR1 is SNHLY and CDR2 is FYNNEI. This CDR3 comprises 12 residues.